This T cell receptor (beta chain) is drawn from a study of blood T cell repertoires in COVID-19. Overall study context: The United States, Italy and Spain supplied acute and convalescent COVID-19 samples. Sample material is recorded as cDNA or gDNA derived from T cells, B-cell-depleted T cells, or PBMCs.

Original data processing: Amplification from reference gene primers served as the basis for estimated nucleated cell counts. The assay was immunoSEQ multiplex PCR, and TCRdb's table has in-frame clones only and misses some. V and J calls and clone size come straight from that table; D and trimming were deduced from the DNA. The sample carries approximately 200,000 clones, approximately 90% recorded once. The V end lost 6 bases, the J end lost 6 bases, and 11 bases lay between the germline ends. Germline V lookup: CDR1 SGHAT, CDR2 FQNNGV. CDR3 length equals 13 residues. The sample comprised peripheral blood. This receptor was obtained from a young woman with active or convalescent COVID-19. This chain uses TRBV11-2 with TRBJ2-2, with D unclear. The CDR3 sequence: CASSIESAGELFF. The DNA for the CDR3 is TGTGCCAGCAGTATTGAAAGCGCCGGGGAGCTGTTTTTT.